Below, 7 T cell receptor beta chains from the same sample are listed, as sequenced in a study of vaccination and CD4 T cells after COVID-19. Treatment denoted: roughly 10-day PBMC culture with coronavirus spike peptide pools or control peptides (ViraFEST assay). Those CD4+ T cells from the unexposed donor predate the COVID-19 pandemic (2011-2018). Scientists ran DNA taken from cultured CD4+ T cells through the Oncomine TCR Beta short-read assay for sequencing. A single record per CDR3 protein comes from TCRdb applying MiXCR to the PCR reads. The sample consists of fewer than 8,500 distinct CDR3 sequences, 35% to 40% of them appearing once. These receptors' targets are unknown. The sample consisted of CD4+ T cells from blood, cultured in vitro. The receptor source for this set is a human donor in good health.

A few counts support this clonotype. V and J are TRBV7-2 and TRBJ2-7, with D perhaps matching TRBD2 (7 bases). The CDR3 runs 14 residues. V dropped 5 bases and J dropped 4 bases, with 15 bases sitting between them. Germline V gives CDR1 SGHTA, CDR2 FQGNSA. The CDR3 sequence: CASSPAGALYEQYF. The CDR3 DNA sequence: TGTGCCAGCAGCCCCGCGGGGGCCCTTTACGAGCAGTACTTC.

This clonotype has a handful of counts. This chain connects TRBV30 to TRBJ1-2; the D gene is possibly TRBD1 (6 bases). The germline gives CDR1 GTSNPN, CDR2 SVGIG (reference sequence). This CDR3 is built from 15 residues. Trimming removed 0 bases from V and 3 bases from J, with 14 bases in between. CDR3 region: CAWSVLAGAYYGYTF. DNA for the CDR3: TGTGCCTGGAGTGTACTCGCAGGGGCTTACTATGGCTACACCTTC.

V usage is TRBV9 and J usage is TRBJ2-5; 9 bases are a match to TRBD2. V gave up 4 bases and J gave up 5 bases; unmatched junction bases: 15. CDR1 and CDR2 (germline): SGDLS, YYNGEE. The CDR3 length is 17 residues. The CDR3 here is CASSSIGSGGNWETQYF. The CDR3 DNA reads TGTGCCAGCAGCTCAATCGGGAGCGGGGGGAATTGGGAGACCCAGTACTTC.

Here the CDR3 DNA reads TGTGCCAGCAAATCTGGGGGGGAAGGCAATCAGCCCCAGCATTTT. Residues: CASKSGGEGNQPQHF. The chain has TRBV5-4 and TRBJ1-5; TRBD1 is a possible D gene (5 bases). V was trimmed by 6 bases and J by 2 bases, leaving 15 bases between them. Germline assignment: CDR1 SGHNT and CDR2 YYREEE (reference sequence). The CDR3 has 15 residues.

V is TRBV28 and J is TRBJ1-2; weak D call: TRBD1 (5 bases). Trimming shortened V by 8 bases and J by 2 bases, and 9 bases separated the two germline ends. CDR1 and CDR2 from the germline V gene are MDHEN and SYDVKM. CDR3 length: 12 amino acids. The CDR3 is CASLRVNYGYTF. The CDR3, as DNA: TGTGCCAGCCTCAGGGTCAACTATGGCTACACCTTC.

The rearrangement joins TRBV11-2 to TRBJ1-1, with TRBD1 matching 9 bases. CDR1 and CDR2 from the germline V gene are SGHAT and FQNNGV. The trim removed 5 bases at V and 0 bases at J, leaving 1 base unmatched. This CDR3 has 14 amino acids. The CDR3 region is CASSRDRVNTEAFF. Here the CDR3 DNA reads TGTGCCAGCAGCCGGGACAGGGTGAACACTGAAGCTTTCTTT. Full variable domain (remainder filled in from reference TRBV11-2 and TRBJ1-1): EAGVAQSPRYKIIEKRQSVAFWCNPISGHATLYWYQQILGQGPKLLIQFQNNGVVDDSQLPKDRFSAERLKGVDSTLKIQPAKLEDSAVYLCASSRDRVNTEAFFGQGTRLTVV.

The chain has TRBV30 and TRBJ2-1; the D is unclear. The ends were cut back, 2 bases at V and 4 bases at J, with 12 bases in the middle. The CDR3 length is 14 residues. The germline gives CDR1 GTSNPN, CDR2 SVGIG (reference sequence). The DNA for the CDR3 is TGTGCCTGGAGTCGATCGGGCCTATACAATGAGCAGTTCTTC. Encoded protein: CAWSRSGLYNEQFF.